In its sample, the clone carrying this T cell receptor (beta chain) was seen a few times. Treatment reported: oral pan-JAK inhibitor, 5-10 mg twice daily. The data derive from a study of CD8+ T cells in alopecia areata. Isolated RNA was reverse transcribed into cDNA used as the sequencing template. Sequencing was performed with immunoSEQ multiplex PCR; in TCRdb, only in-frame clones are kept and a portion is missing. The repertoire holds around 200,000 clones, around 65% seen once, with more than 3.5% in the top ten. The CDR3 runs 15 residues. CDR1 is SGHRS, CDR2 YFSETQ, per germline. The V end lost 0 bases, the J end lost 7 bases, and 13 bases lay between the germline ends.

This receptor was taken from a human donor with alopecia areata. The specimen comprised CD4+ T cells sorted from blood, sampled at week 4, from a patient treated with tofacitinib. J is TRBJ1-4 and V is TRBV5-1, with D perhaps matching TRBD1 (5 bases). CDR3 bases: TGCGCCAGCAGCTTGGCGGGGACTGGGGGTGAAAAACTGTTTTTT. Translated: CASSLAGTGGEKLFF.